This T cell receptor beta chain is drawn from a study of T cell responses to AZD1222 COVID-19 vaccine. Losses at the gene ends were 6 bases for V and 1 base for J; bases not matched to a gene: 5. Germline V gene data show CDR1 as MNHEY and CDR2 as SVGAGI. CDR3 length: 14 amino acids. TCRdb's copy holds only in-frame clones and misses some; the assay was immunoSEQ multiplex PCR. The table lists 200,000 or so clones, 85% to 95% of them singletons. This clone was seen only a few times. The sample in question was peripheral blood, obtained 28 days after the second AZD1222 dose. The V gene is TRBV6-5, the J gene TRBJ1-2, with 7 nucleotides matching TRBD1. This clonotype originated in an adult who received the AZD1222 COVID-19 vaccine. The CDR3, as DNA: TGTGCCAGCAGCTGGGACAGCTTTAACTATGGCTACACCTTC. It translates to CASSWDSFNYGYTF.